The sequence of this TCR beta chain was determined in a study of T cells in Graves' hyperthyroidism and ophthalmopathy. This clonotype appeared many times. V lost 0 bases and J lost 3, with 21 bases in between. CDR1 DFQATT and CDR2 SNEGSKA come from the germline V gene (reference sequence). CDR3 size: 18 residues. TCR beta CDR3 regions were amplified from RNA transcripts. Carried out on the TCR CDR3, a first-round RT-PCR used the HTBI primer set. Via MiXCR, TCRdb re-called the multiplex PCR reads, giving one row per CDR3 protein. This sample has some 560,000 distinct CDR3 sequences, with 15% to 19% found just once.

The clonotype comes from a woman between 25 and 40 years old with Graves' hyperthyroidism. Sequenced material: blood. The chain carries TRBV20-1 and TRBJ2-1; tentatively, D is TRBD2 (6 bases). For the CDR3, the DNA is TGCAGTGCTAGAGACCGCTCCTTCAGGTGGGAGGACTACAATGAGCAGTTCTTC. This encodes CSARDRSFRWEDYNEQFF.